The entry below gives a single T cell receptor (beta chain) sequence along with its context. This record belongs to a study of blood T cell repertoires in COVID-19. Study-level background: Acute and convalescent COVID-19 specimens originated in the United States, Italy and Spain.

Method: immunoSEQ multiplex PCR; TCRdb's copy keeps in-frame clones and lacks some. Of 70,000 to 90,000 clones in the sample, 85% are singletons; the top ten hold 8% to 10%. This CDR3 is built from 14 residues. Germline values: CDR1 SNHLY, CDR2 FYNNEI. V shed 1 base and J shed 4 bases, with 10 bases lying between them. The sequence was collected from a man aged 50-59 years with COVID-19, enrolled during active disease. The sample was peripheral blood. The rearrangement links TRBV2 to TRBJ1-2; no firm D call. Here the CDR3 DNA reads TGTGCCAGCAGTGAAGTTGCGGGAATCTATGGCTACACCTTC. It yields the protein CASSEVAGIYGYTF.